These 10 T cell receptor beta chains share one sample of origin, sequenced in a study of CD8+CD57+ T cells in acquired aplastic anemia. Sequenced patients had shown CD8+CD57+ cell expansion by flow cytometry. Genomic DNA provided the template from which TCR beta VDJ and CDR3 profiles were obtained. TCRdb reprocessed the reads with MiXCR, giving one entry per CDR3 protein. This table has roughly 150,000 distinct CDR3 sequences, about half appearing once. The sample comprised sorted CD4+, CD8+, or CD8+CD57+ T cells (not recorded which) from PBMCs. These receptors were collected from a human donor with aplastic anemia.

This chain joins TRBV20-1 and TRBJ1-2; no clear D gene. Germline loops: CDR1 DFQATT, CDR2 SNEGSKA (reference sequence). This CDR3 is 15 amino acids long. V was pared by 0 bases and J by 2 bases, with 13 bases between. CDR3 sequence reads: CSARDFRVFNYGYTF. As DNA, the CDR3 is TGCAGTGCTAGAGATTTTAGGGTCTTCAACTATGGCTACACCTTC.

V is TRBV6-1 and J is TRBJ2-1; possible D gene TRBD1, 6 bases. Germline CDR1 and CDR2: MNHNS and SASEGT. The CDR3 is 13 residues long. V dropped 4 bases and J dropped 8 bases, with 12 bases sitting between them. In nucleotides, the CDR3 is TGTGCCAGCAGTGCGTTGGGGGCGGATGAGCAGTTCTTC. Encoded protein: CASSALGADEQFF.

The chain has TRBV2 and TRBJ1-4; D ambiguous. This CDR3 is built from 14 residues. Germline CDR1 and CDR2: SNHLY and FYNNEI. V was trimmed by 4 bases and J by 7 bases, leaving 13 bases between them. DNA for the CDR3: TGTGCCAGCAGTGTCGAAGGAGGCGGTGAAAAACTGTTTTTT. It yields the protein CASSVEGGGEKLFF. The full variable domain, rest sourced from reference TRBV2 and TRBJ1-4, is EPEVTQTPSHQVTQMGQEVILRCVPISNHLYFYWYRQILGQKVEFLVSFYNNEISEKSEIFDDQFSVERPDGSNFTLKIRSTKLEDSAMYFCASSVEGGGEKLFFGSGTQLSVL.

CDR3 protein: CSARGAAGAFSYEQYF. CDR3 coding DNA: TGCAGTGCTAGAGGGGCTGCGGGAGCCTTCTCCTACGAGCAGTACTTC. The rearrangement uses TRBV20-1 and TRBJ2-7; 7 nucleotides match TRBD2. This CDR3 spans 16 amino acids. Trimming at V came to 1 base and at J to 0 bases, leaving 9 bases not matched to a gene. Germline V gene sequence: CDR1 DFQATT, CDR2 SNEGSKA (reference sequence).

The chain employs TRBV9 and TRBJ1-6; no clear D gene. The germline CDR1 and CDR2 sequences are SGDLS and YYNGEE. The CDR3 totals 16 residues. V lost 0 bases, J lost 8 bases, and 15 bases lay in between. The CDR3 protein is CASSVEEELADSPLHF. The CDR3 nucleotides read TGTGCCAGCAGCGTAGAGGAGGAGTTAGCAGATTCACCCCTCCACTTT.

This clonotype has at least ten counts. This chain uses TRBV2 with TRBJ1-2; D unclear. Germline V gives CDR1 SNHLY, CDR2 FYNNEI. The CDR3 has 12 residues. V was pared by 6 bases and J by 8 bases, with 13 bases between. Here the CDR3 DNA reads TGTGCCAGCAGGTTGGGTTCTGGGGGCTACACCTTC. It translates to CASRLGSGGYTF. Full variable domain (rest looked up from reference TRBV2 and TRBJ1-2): EPEVTQTPSHQVTQMGQEVILRCVPISNHLYFYWYRQILGQKVEFLVSFYNNEISEKSEIFDDQFSVERPDGSNFTLKIRSTKLEDSAMYFCASRLGSGGYTFGSGTRLTVV.

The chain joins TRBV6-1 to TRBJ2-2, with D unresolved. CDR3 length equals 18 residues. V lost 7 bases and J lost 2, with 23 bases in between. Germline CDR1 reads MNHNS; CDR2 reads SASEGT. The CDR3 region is CASTLRMERKYNTGELFF. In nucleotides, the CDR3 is TGTGCCAGCACCCTAAGGATGGAAAGGAAATATAACACCGGGGAGCTGTTTTTT.

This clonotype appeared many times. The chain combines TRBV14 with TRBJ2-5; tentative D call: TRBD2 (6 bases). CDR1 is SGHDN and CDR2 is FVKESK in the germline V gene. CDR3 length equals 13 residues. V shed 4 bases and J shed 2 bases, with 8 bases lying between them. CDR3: CASSREVQETQYF. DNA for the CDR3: TGTGCCAGCAGCCGGGAGGTTCAAGAGACCCAGTACTTC.

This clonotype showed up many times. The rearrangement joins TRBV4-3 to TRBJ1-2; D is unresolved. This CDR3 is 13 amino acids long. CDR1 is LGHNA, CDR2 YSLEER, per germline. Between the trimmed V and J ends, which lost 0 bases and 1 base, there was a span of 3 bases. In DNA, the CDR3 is TGCGCCAGCAGCCAAGACAGTAACTATGGCTACACCTTC. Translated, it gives CASSQDSNYGYTF.

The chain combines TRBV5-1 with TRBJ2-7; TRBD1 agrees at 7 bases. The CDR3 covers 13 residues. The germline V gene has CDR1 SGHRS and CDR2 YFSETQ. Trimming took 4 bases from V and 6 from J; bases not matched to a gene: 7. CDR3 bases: TGCGCCAGCAGCCAATTACAGGGGAGCGAGCAGTACTTC. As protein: CASSQLQGSEQYF. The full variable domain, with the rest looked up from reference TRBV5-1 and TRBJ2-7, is KAGVTQTPRYLIKTRGQQVTLSCSPISGHRSVSWYQQTPGQGLQFLFEYFSETQRNKGNFPGRFSGRQFSNSRSEMNVSTLELGDSALYLCASSQLQGSEQYFGPGTRLTVT.